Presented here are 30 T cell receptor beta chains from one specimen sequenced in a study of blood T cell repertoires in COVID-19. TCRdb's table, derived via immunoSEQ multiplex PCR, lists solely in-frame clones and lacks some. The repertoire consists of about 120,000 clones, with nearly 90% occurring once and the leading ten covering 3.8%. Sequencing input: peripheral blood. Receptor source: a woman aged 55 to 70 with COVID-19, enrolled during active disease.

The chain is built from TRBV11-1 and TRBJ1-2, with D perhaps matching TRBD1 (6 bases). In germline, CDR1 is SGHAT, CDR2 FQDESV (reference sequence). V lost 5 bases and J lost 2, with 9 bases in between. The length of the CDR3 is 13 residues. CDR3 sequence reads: CASSPDRNYGYTF. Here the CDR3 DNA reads TGTGCCAGCAGCCCCGACAGGAACTATGGCTACACCTTC.

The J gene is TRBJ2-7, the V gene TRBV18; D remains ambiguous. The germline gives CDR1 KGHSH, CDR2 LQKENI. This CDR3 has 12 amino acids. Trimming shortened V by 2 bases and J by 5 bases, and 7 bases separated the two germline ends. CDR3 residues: CASSPYRDEQYF. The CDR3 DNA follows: TGTGCCAGCTCACCATACCGGGACGAGCAGTACTTC.

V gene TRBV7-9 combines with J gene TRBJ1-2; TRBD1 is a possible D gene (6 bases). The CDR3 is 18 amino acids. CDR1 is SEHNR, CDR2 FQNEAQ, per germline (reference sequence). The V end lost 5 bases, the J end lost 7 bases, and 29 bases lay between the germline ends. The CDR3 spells CASSPRGWTAIGDTGYTF. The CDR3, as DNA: TGTGCCAGCAGCCCTAGGGGCTGGACAGCCATAGGGGACACTGGCTACACCTTC.

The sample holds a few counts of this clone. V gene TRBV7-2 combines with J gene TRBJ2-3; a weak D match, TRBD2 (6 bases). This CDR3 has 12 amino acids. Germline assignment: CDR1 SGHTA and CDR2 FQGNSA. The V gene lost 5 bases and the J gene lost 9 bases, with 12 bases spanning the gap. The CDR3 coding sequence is TGTGCCAGCAGCGGCCGACTAGTCACGCAGTATTTT. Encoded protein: CASSGRLVTQYF.

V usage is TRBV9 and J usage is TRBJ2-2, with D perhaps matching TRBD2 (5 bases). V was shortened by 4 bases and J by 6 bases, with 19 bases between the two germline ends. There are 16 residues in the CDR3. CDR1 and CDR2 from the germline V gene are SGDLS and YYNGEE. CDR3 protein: CASSPRTPRAAGELFF. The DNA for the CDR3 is TGTGCCAGCAGCCCCCGAACGCCGAGGGCCGCCGGGGAGCTGTTTTTT.

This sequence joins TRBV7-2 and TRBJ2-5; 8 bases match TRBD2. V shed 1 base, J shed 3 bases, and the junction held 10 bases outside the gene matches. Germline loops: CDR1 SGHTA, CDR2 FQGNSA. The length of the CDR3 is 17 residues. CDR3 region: CASSLGEYGGVKETQYF. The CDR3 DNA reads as TGTGCCAGCAGCTTAGGGGAGTACGGGGGGGTAAAAGAGACCCAGTACTTC.

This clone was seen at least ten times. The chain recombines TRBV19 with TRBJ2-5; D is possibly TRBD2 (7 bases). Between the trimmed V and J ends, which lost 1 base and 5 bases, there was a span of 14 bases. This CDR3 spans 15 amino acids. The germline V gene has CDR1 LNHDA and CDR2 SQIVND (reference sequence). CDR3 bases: TGTGCCAGTAGTATAGCGGGGGGCCCCGGGGAGACCCAGTACTTC. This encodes CASSIAGGPGETQYF.

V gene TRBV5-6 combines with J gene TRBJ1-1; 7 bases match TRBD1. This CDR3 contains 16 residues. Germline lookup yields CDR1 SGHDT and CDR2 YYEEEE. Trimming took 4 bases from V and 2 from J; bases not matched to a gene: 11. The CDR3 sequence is CASSPLRGYGNTEAFF. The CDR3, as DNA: TGTGCCAGCAGCCCCCTCAGGGGGTATGGTAACACTGAAGCTTTCTTT. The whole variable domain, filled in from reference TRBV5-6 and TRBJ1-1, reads DAGVTQSPTHLIKTRGQQVTLRCSPKSGHDTVSWYQQALGQGPQFIFQYYEEEERQRGNFPDRFSGHQFPNYSSELNVNALLLGDSALYLCASSPLRGYGNTEAFFGQGTRLTVV.

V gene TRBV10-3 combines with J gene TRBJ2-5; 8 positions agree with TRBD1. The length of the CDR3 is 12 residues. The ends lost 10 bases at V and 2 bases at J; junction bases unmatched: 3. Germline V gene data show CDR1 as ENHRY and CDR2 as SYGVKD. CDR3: CATRQGQETQYF. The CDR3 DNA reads TGTGCCACCCGACAGGGGCAAGAGACCCAGTACTTC.

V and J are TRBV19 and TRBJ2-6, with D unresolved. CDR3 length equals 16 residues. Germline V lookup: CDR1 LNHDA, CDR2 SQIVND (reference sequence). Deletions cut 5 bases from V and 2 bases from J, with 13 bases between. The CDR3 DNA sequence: TGTGCCAGTAGTGGCCTCAGAGGTACTGGGGCCAACGTCCTGACTTTC. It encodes CASSGLRGTGANVLTF. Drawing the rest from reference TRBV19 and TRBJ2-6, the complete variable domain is DGGITQSPKYLFRKEGQNVTLSCEQNLNHDAMYWYRQDPGQGLRLIYYSQIVNDFQKGDIAEGYSVSREKKESFPLTVTSAQKNPTAFYLCASSGLRGTGANVLTFGAGSRLTVL.

CDR3 residues: CAWSEGGYTGELFF. Written as DNA, the CDR3 is TGTGCCTGGAGCGAGGGTGGCTACACCGGGGAGCTGTTTTTT. V and J are TRBV30 and TRBJ2-2; maybe TRBD2 (5 bases). Trimming took off 3 bases at V and 3 bases at J, with 11 bases between the two ends. CDR1 and CDR2 (germline): GTSNPN, SVGIG (reference sequence). The CDR3 runs 14 residues.

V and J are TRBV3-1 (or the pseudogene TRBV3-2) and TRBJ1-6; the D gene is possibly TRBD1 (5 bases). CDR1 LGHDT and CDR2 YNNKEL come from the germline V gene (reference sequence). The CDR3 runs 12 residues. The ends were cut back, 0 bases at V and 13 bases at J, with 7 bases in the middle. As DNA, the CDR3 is TGTGCCAGCAGCCAAGACGGGGGTCCCCTCCACTTT. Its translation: CASSQDGGPLHF.

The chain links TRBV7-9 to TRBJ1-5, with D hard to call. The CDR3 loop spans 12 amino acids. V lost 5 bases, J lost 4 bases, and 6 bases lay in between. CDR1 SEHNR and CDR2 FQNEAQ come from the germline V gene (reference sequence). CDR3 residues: CASSPGNQPQHF. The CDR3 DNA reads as TGTGCCAGCAGCCCGGGAAATCAGCCCCAGCATTTT.

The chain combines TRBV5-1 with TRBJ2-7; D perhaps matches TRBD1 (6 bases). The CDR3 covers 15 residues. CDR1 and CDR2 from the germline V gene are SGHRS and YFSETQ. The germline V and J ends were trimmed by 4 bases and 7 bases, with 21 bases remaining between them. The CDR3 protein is CASSNRDKTYTEQYF. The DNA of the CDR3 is TGCGCCAGCAGCAACCGGGACAAAACCTATACTGAGCAGTACTTC.

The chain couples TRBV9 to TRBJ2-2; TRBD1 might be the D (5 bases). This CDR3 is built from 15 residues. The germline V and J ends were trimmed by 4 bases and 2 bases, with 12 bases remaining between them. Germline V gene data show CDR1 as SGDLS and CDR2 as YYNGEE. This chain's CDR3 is CASSPLDTNTGELFF. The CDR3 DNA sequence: TGTGCCAGCAGCCCACTGGACACTAACACCGGGGAGCTGTTTTTT.

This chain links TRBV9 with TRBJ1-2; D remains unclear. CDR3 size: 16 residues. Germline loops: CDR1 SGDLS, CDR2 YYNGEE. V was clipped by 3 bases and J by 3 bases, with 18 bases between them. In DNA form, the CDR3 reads TGTGCCAGCAGCGCTCCCCGTCGAGGGAGGGACTATGGCTACACCTTC. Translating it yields CASSAPRRGRDYGYTF. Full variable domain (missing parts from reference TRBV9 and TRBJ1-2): DSGVTQTPKHLITATGQRVTLRCSPRSGDLSVYWYQQSLDQGLQFLIQYYNGEERAKGNILERFSAQQFPDLHSELNLSSLELGDSALYFCASSAPRRGRDYGYTFGSGTRLTVV.

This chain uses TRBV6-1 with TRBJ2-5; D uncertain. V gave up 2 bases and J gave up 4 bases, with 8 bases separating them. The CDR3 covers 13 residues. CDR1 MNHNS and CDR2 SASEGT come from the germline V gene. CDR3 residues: CASSERWRETQYF. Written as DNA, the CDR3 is TGTGCCAGCAGTGAAAGGTGGAGAGAGACCCAGTACTTC.

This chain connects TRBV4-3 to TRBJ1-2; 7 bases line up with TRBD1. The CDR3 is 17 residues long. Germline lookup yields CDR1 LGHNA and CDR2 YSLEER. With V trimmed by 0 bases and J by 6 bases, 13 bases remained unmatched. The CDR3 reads CASSQDTGVAGVDGYTF. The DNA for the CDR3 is TGCGCCAGCAGCCAAGACACAGGGGTAGCAGGTGTGGATGGCTACACCTTC.

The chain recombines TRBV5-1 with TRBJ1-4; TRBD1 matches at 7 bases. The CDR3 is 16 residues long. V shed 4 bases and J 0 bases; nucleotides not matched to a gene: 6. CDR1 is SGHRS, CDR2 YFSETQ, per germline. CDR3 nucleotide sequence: TGCGCCAGCAGCAAGGGACAGACCTCAACTAATGAAAAACTGTTTTTT. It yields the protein CASSKGQTSTNEKLFF.

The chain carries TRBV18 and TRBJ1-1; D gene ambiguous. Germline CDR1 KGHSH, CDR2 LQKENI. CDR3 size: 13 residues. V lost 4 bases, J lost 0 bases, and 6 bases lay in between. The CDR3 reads CASSRGMNTEAFF. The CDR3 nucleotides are TGTGCCAGCTCACGAGGGATGAACACTGAAGCTTTCTTT.

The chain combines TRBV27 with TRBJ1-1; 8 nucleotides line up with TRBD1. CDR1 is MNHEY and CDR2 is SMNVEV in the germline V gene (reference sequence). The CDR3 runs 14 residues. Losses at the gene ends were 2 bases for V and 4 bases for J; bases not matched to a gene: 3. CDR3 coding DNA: TGTGCCAGCAGTTTAGGGACAGGAGTCACTGAAGCTTTCTTT. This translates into CASSLGTGVTEAFF.

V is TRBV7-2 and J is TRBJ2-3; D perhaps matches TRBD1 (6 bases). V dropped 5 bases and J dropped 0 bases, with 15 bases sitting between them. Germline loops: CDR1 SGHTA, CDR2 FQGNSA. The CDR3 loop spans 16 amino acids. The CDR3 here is CASSPRDTTSTDTQYF. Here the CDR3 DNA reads TGTGCCAGCAGCCCCCGGGACACAACTAGCACAGATACGCAGTATTTT.

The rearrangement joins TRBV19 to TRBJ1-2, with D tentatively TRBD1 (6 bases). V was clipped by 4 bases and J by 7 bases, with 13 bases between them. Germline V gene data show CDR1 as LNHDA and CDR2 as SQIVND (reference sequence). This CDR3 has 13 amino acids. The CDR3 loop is CASSTQGLSGYTF. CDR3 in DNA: TGTGCCAGTAGTACTCAGGGGCTGAGTGGCTACACCTTC.

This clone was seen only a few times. Here the CDR3 reads CATSGDRGRPQHF. The DNA for the CDR3 is TGTGCCACCAGCGGGGACAGGGGTAGGCCCCAGCATTTT. The chain joins TRBV15 to TRBJ1-5, with 10 bases fitting TRBD1. The CDR3 extends over 13 amino acids. The V gene end was trimmed by 5 bases and the J gene end by 9 bases; junction bases not matched to a gene: 4. Germline V gene sequence: CDR1 LNHNV, CDR2 YYDKDF (reference sequence).

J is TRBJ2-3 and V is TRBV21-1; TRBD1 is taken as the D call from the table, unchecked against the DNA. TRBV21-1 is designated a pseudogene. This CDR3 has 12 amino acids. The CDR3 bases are TGTGCCAGTAACAGGGTCACAGATACGCAGTATTTT. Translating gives CASNRVTDTQYF.

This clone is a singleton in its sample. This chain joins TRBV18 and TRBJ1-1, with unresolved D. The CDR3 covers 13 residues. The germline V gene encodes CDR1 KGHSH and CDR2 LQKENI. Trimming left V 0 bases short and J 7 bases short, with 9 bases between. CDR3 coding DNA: TGTGCCAGCTCACCACCGGGTGGAGGTGAAGCTTTCTTT. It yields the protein CASSPPGGGEAFF. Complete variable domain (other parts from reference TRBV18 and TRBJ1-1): NAGVMQNPRHLVRRRGQEARLRCSPMKGHSHVYWYRQLPEEGLKFMVYLQKENIIDESGMPKERFSAEFPKEGPSILRIQQVVRGDSAAYFCASSPPGGGEAFFGQGTRLTVV.

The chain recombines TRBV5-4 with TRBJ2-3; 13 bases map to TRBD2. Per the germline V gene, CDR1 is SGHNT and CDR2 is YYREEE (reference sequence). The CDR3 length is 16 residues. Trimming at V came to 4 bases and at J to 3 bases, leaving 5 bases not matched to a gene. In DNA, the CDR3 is TGTGCCAGCAGCACCGGGACTAGCGGGGAAACAGATACGCAGTATTTT. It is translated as CASSTGTSGETDTQYF. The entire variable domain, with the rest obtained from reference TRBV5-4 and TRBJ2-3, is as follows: ETGVTQSPTHLIKTRGQQVTLRCSSQSGHNTVSWYQQALGQGPQFIFQYYREEENGRGNFPPRFSGLQFPNYSSELNVNALELDDSALYLCASSTGTSGETDTQYFGPGTRLTVL.

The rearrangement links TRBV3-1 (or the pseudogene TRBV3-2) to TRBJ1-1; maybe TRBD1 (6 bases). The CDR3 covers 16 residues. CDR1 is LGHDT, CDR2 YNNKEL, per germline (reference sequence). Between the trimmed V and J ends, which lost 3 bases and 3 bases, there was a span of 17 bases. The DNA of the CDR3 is TGTGCCAGCAGCCAGAAACAGGGAATTTTGGACACTGAAGCTTTCTTT. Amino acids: CASSQKQGILDTEAFF.

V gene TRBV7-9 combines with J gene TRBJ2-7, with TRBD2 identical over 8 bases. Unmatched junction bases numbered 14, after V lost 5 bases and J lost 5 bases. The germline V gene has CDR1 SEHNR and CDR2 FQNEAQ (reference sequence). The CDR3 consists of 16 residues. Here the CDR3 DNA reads TGTGCCAGCAGCCTCCAGAGCGGGGGCGGACCGGACGAGCAGTACTTC. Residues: CASSLQSGGGPDEQYF.

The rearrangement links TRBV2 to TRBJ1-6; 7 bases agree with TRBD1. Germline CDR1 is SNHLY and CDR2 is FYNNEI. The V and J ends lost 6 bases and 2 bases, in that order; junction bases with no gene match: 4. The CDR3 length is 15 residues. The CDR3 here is CASRDREAYNSPLHF. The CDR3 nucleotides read TGTGCCAGCAGAGACAGGGAGGCCTATAATTCACCCCTCCACTTT.